The following is a T cell receptor (beta chain) sequence with its context. Trimming cost V 4 bases and J 5 bases, with 13 bases left between them. Germline CDR1 reads SGHKS; CDR2 reads YYEKEE (reference sequence). The CDR3 has 13 residues. This sample stems from a study of CD8 T cells in Susac syndrome. Random hexamers were used to reverse transcribe an amount of roughly 0.45 to 1 ug RNA. MiXCR was run by TCRdb on the immunoSEQ multiplex PCR reads, yielding one entry per CDR3 protein. This sample yields about 180,000 distinct CDR3 sequences, of which 90% to 95% are seen a single time; around 0.095% belongs to the top ten.

The receptor was isolated from a human donor with Susac syndrome. The chain has TRBV5-5 and TRBJ2-7, with D possibly matching TRBD2 (6 bases). The specimen sequenced was CD4+ T cells from PBMCs. Here the CDR3 reads CASSVLAGNEQYF. CDR3 bases: TGTGCCAGCAGCGTGCTGGCGGGGAACGAGCAGTACTTC.